A single sample gave rise to the 12 T cell receptor beta chains below, sequenced in a study of cytotoxic CD8 clonotypes in ibrutinib-treated CLL. TCRdb's copy holds only in-frame clones and misses some; the assay was immunoSEQ multiplex PCR. The data hold under 200,000 clones, with 81% observed a single time. Source: PBMCs, taken after 12 months of ibrutinib treatment. These receptors originate from a human donor with chronic lymphocytic leukemia.

This chain links TRBV5-6 with TRBJ2-1, with 10 positions matching TRBD2. This CDR3 comprises 17 residues. The germline gives CDR1 SGHDT, CDR2 YYEEEE. With V trimmed by 4 bases and J by 2 bases, 9 bases remained unmatched. The CDR3: CASSPALAGVAYNEQFF. The CDR3 nucleotides read TGTGCCAGCAGCCCCGCCCTAGCGGGAGTGGCCTACAATGAGCAGTTCTTC.

J is TRBJ2-7 and V is TRBV7-9; TRBD1 matches at 8 bases. The CDR3 covers 14 residues. V gave up 4 bases and J gave up 3 bases; unmatched junction bases: 5. From germline, CDR1 is SEHNR and CDR2 FQNEAQ (reference sequence). The CDR3 DNA reads as TGTGCCAGCAGCTCGACAGGGGCCGTCTACGAGCAGTACTTC. As protein: CASSSTGAVYEQYF.

CDR3 coding DNA: TGTGCCAGCGGAGTACAGAGCTCCTACGAGCAGTACTTC. Its protein is CASGVQSSYEQYF. This chain joins TRBV28 and TRBJ2-7, with D unresolved. The CDR3 totals 13 residues. CDR1 is MDHEN and CDR2 is SYDVKM in the germline V gene. Trimming pared 8 bases from V and 0 bases from J, leaving 11 bases between.

The chain joins TRBV7-2 to TRBJ2-3; the D gene is possibly TRBD2 (5 bases). From germline, CDR1 is SGHTA and CDR2 FQGNSA. The CDR3 contains 17 residues. Trimming removed 4 bases at V and 8 bases at J, with 25 bases between. DNA for the CDR3: TGTGCCAGCAGCTCAGAACCTCGTCGCACCCCGCGGGCTACGCAGTATTTT. It translates to CASSSEPRRTPRATQYF.

This chain uses TRBV28 with TRBJ1-2, with unresolved D. Germline V gives CDR1 MDHEN, CDR2 SYDVKM. Trimming took 10 bases from V and 5 from J, leaving 17 bases between them. The CDR3 runs to 13 residues. CDR3 in DNA: TGTGCCATCAGGCGGGAGGAATCGTATGGCTACACCTTC. Protein: CAIRREESYGYTF.

The V and J genes are TRBV10-3 and TRBJ1-1, with D tentatively TRBD1 (5 bases). There are 13 residues in the CDR3. Germline V gene data show CDR1 as ENHRY and CDR2 as SYGVKD. Trimming removed 5 bases at V and 7 bases at J, with 14 bases between. The CDR3 region has the DNA TGTGCCATCAGTTTTTATCGGGACGGTGAAGCTTTCTTT. Protein sequence: CAISFYRDGEAFF.

The chain couples TRBV4-1 to TRBJ2-2; 7 nucleotides match TRBD1. With V trimmed by 1 base and J by 4 bases, 9 bases remained unmatched. CDR1 and CDR2 (germline): MGHRA, YSYEKL. The CDR3 has 17 residues. CDR3 in DNA: TGCGCCAGCAGCCAAGGCCCTAGGGGGCGCATCACCGGGGAGCTGTTTTTT. Its translation is CASSQGPRGRITGELFF.

V and J are TRBV6-6 and TRBJ1-5; D is unresolved. Germline V lookup: CDR1 MNHNY, CDR2 SVGAGI (reference sequence). The CDR3 totals 15 residues. Deletions cut 4 bases from V and 3 bases from J, with 13 bases between. CDR3 sequence (DNA): TGTGCCAGCAGTTTCCGAGGGAGCGCCAATCAGCCCCAGCATTTT. It translates to CASSFRGSANQPQHF.

This chain joins TRBV18 and TRBJ1-5; no firm D call. Germline V gene lookup returns CDR1 KGHSH and CDR2 LQKENI. The CDR3 is 14 residues long. V dropped 3 bases and J dropped 9 bases, with 15 bases sitting between them. In DNA, the CDR3 is TGTGCCAGCTCACCCGGCGGCCAAGTTTTGCCCCAGCATTTT. It is translated as CASSPGGQVLPQHF. Using reference TRBV18 and TRBJ1-5 for the parts outside the CDR3, the full variable domain is NAGVMQNPRHLVRRRGQEARLRCSPMKGHSHVYWYRQLPEEGLKFMVYLQKENIIDESGMPKERFSAEFPKEGPSILRIQQVVRGDSAAYFCASSPGGQVLPQHFGDGTRLSIL.

The genes are TRBV13 and TRBJ2-1; TRBD2 is a possible D gene (5 bases). Germline lookup yields CDR1 PRHDT and CDR2 FYEKMQ (reference sequence). V shed 6 bases and J shed 0 bases, with 15 bases lying between them. CDR3 length: 16 residues. The CDR3 is CASRRVADRSYNEQFF. The CDR3, as DNA: TGTGCCAGCAGGAGGGTGGCAGACCGCTCCTACAATGAGCAGTTCTTC.

Concerning this clone: In the same sample, other DNA sequences code for this CDR3. The chain joins TRBV5-1 to TRBJ2-5, with D uncertain. Germline V gene lookup returns CDR1 SGHRS and CDR2 YFSETQ. Trimming took off 4 bases at V and 4 bases at J, with 5 bases between the two ends. This CDR3 comprises 11 residues. CDR3 nucleotide sequence: TGCGCCAGCAGCGTCGGAGAGACCCAGTACTTC. Its translation is CASSVGETQYF.

The J gene is TRBJ2-4, the V gene TRBV4-1, with D possibly matching TRBD1 (7 bases). CDR1 is MGHRA, CDR2 YSYEKL, per germline. The CDR3 sequence is 18 residues long. Trimming removed 0 bases from V and 0 bases from J, with 15 bases in between. The CDR3 sequence: CASSQDRAGGIAKNIQYF. DNA of the CDR3: TGCGCCAGCAGCCAAGACAGAGCAGGGGGGATAGCCAAAAACATTCAGTACTTC.